The entry below gives a single TCR beta chain sequence along with its context. The antigen remains unidentified. This entry is derived from a study of cytomegalovirus exposure and HLA in healthy donors. Findings and caveats of the study: Highly shared variants forming one cluster were likely a sequencing artifact. According to an earlier analysis, most TCR beta V segments yielded productive rearrangements about 87% or about 30% of the time. The authors listed around 150 TCR beta chains as cytomegalovirus-associated.

A multiplex PCR was run with 60 Vbeta primers and 13 Jbeta primers. Libraries were prepared by immunoSEQ multiplex PCR; TCRdb keeps only in-frame clonotypes and omits some of them. The data contain 170,000 or so clones, 80% of them singletons. Per the germline V gene, CDR1 is SGHNT and CDR2 is YYREEE (reference sequence). The V end was cut by 4 bases, the J end by 0 bases, with 12 bases between. CDR3 size: 15 residues. The sequencing sample was made of PBMCs. The chain carries TRBV5-4 and TRBJ2-3; maybe TRBD2 (6 bases). The sequence derives from a middle-aged man in good health and CMV-seronegative. The CDR3 loop reads CASSLPGLSTDTQYF. CDR3 sequence (DNA): TGTGCCAGCAGCCTACCAGGACTAAGCACAGATACGCAGTATTTT.